Following are 3 T cell receptor beta chains from one sample sequenced in a study of T cell repertoires in cytomegalovirus infection. TCRdb itself ran the reads through MiXCR, one entry per CDR3 protein. The repertoire includes some 940,000 distinct CDR3 sequences, approximately 31% of them detected once, and around 15% sits in the top ten. These receptors have no identified antigens. Material: cultured CD8+ T cells from PBMCs, obtained from culture after CMV antigen stimulation. Receptor source: a human donor in good health (CMV status not recorded). Some clones in this sample may be carry-over from other donors' samples.

This clonotype came up a few times. The J gene is TRBJ2-1, the V gene TRBV19; D not certain. V lost 2 bases and J lost 4, with 9 bases in between. This CDR3 is built from 14 residues. Per the germline V gene, CDR1 is LNHDA and CDR2 is SQIVND (reference sequence). The CDR3 DNA is TGTGCCAGTAGTATAACAGCGAATTACAATGAGCAGTTCTTC. Amino acids: CASSITANYNEQFF.

The chain is built from TRBV6-1 and TRBJ2-5, with TRBD2 matching 10 bases. Germline CDR1 MNHNS, CDR2 SASEGT. V dropped 3 bases and J dropped 2; count of bases not matched to a gene: 3. This CDR3 has 15 amino acids. The DNA of the CDR3 is TGTGCCAGCAGTGACCTAGCGGGGGCTCAAGAGACCCAGTACTTC. As protein: CASSDLAGAQETQYF.

This chain joins TRBV9 and TRBJ1-6, with 12 bases identical to TRBD1. CDR1 and CDR2 (germline): SGDLS, YYNGEE. The CDR3 is 16 amino acids. J gave up 8 bases and V 4 bases, and 7 bases lay outside the gene matches. For the CDR3, the DNA is TGTGCCAGCAGCCCTACGGGACAGGGGGCGTATTCACCCCTCCACTTT. Its translation: CASSPTGQGAYSPLHF.